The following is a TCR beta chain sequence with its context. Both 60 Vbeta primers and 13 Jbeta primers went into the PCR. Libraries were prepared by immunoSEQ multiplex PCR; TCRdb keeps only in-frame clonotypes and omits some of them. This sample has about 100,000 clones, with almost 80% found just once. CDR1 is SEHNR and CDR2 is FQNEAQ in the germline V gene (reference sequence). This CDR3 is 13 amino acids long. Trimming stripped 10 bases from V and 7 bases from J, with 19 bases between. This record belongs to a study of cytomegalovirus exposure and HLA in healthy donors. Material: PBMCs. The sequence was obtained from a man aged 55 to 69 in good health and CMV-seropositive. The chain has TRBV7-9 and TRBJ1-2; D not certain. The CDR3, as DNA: TGTGCCACCTCTGACTCTCAAGTGCGTGGCTACACCTTC. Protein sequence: CATSDSQVRGYTF. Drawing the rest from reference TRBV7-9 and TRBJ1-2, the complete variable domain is DTGVSQNPRHKITKRGQNVTFRCDPISEHNRLYWYRQTLGQGPEFLTYFQNEAQLEKSRLLSDRFSAERPKGSFSTLEIQRTEQGDSAMYLCATSDSQVRGYTFGSGTRLTVV.